The present T cell receptor (beta chain) was sequenced within a study of OX40 agonist ivuxolimab in advanced cancers. As for the study in general: Patients were dosed with the agonistic anti-OX40 (CD134) antibody ivuxolimab.

Clones were read by immunoSEQ multiplex PCR, and TCRdb kept only the in-frame ones, dropping some. The sample gives 50,000 to 65,000 clones, roughly 90% of which show up once; 2.8% is in the top ten. In germline, CDR1 is MDHEN, CDR2 SYDVKM. The CDR3 runs 15 residues. V gave up 6 bases and J gave up 1 base, with 13 bases separating them. Points from the study as a whole: Antigens targeted by the expanded peripheral T cells were not determined.

About this clone itself: No antigen is known for it. Additional DNA sequences in this sample encode the identical CDR3.

Sampling of blood occurred at baseline, cycle 4 day 1, and cycle 7 day 1. This clonotype was obtained from an adult with an advanced solid tumor such as melanoma, head and neck, liver or kidney cancer. The chain carries TRBV28 and TRBJ1-3; D remains unclear. The sequenced sample was CD4+ or CD8+ T cells sorted from blood, obtained in a trial of the OX40 agonist ivuxolimab. In DNA, the CDR3 is TGTGCCAGCAGCCTAAGCGGGTCGTCTGGAAACACCATATATTTT. As protein: CASSLSGSSGNTIYF.